This T cell receptor beta chain was retrieved from a study of shared clonotypes between healthy human individuals. Assay runs were performed at deep level. The data were produced by immunoSEQ multiplex PCR, yet TCRdb's version contains in-frame clones alone and is incomplete. The table lists about 1 million clones, approximately 68% of them singletons. Germline V gene data show CDR1 as SGHAT and CDR2 as FQNNGV. Trimming pared 5 bases from V and 8 bases from J, leaving 10 bases between. The CDR3 has 13 residues. Study-level results: The authors expected sequencing depth to affect clonotype sharing among donors. Investigators collected only blood, and repertoires in tissues likely differ. Among several donors, roughly 5% of naive CD4 clonotypes were found in common.

Concerning this clone itself: Its antigen is currently unknown.

The sequencing sample was made of memory CD4+ T cells sorted from blood. The subset denotes: CD45RA-negative fraction. This chain connects TRBV11-2 to TRBJ1-6, with D maybe TRBD1 (6 bases). This receptor was obtained from a man aged 18 to 30 in good health. As DNA, the CDR3 is TGTGCCAGCAGCCGTCACAGGGATTCACCCCTCCACTTT. Its translation is CASSRHRDSPLHF.